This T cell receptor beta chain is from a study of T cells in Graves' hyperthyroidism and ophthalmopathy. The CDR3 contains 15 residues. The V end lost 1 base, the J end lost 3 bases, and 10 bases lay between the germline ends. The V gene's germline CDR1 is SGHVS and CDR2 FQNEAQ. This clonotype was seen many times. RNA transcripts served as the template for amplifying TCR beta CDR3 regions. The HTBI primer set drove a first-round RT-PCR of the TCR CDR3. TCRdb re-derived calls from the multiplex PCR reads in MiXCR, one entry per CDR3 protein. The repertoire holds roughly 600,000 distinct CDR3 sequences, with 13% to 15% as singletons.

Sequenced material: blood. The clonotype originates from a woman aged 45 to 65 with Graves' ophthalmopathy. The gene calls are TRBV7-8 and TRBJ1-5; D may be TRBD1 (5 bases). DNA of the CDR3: TGTGCCAGCAGCTTAGGTGGGGGATCCAATCAGCCCCAGCATTTT. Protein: CASSLGGGSNQPQHF. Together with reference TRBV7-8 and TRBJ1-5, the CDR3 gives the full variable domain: GAGVSQSPRYKVAKRGQDVALRCDPISGHVSLFWYQQALGQGPEFLTYFQNEAQLDKSGLPSDRFFAERPEGSVSTLKIQRTQQEDSAVYLCASSLGGGSNQPQHFGDGTRLSIL.